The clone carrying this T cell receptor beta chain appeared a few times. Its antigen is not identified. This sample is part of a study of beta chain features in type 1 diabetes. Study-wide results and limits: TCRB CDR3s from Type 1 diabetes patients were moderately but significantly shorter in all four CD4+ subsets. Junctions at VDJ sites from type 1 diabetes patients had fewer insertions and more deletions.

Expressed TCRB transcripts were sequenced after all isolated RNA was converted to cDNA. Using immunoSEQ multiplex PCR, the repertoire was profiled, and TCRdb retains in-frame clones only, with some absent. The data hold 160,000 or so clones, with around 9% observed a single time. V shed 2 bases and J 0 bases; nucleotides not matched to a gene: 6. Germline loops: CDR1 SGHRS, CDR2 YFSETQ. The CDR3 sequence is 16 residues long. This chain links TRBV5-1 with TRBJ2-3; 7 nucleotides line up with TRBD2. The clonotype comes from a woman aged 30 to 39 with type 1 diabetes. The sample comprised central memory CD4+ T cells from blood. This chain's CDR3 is CASSLYLADSTDTQYF. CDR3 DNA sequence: TGCGCCAGCAGCTTATATCTAGCGGATAGCACAGATACGCAGTATTTT.